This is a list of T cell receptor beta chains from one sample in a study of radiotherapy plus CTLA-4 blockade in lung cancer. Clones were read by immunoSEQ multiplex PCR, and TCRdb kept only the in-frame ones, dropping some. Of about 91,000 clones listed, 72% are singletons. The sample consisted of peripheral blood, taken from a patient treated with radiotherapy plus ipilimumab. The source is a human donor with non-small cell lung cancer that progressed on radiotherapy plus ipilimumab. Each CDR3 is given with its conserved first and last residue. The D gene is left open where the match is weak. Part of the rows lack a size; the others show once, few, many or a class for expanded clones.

CDR3 protein: CASGQDGPYGYTF
CDR3 DNA: TGTGCCAGCGGACAGGACGGCCCCTATGGCTACACCTTC
V gene: TRBV6-1
J gene: TRBJ1-2
D gene: TRBD1
clone size: .

CDR3 protein: CASKGMSGAKNIQYF
CDR3 DNA: TGTGCCAGCAAAGGGATGAGTGGGGCCAAAAACATTCAGTACTTC
V gene: TRBV6-5
J gene: TRBJ2-4
D gene: .
clone size: once

CDR3 protein: CASSPADTEAFF
CDR3 DNA: TGTGCCAGCTCACCAGCGGACACTGAAGCTTTCTTT
V gene: TRBV18
J gene: TRBJ1-1
D gene: .
clone size: .

CDR3 protein: CASSEAPNTGELFF
CDR3 DNA: TGTGCCAGCAGTGAGGCACCGAACACCGGGGAGCTGTTTTTT
V gene: TRBV6-5
J gene: TRBJ2-2
D gene: .
clone size: .

CDR3 protein: CASRDRGANVLTF
CDR3 DNA: TGTGCCAGCAGGGATCGTGGGGCCAACGTCCTGACTTTC
V gene: TRBV6-1
J gene: TRBJ2-6
D gene: .
clone size: few

CDR3 protein: CASSRDRDRWSLGGYTF
CDR3 DNA: TGTGCCAGCAGTCGGGACAGGGATCGATGGAGCCTAGGGGGCTACACCTTC
V gene: TRBV5-8
J gene: TRBJ1-2
D gene: TRBD1
clone size: few

CDR3 protein: CACRPGGNNSPLHF
CDR3 DNA: TGTGCCTGCCGCCCGGGGGGAAATAATTCACCCCTCCACTTT
V gene: TRBV30
J gene: TRBJ1-6
D gene: .
clone size: .

CDR3 protein: CASSDLDGTGDISDEQYF
CDR3 DNA: TGTGCCAGCAGCGACCTGGACGGGACAGGGGATATTTCTGACGAGCAGTACTTC
V gene: TRBV11-2
J gene: TRBJ2-7
D gene: TRBD1
clone size: .

CDR3 protein: CATSRDTGGFDEQYF
CDR3 DNA: TGTGCCACCAGCAGAGATACAGGGGGCTTTGACGAGCAGTACTTC
V gene: TRBV15
J gene: TRBJ2-7
D gene: TRBD1
clone size: .

CDR3 protein: CASRGQPDNQPQHF
CDR3 DNA: TGTGCCAGCAGGGGACAGCCAGACAATCAGCCCCAGCATTTT
V gene: TRBV21-1
J gene: TRBJ1-5
D gene: .
clone size: .

CDR3 protein: CASTSDRRNEKLFF
CDR3 DNA: TGTGCCAGCACTTCGGACAGGAGGAATGAAAAACTGTTTTTT
V gene: TRBV2
J gene: TRBJ1-4
D gene: TRBD1
clone size: .

CDR3 protein: CASSYSSYNEQFF
CDR3 DNA: TGTGCCAGCAGTTACTCATCCTACAATGAGCAGTTCTTC
V gene: TRBV6-5
J gene: TRBJ2-1
D gene: .
clone size: .

CDR3 protein: CSVEALRTGKGF
CDR3 DNA: TGCAGCGTTGAAGCACTCCGGACAGGGAAGGGTTTC
V gene: TRBV29-1
J gene: TRBJ1-2
D gene: TRBD1
clone size: .

CDR3 protein: CASRGTGELYEQYF
CDR3 DNA: TGCGCCAGCAGGGGGACGGGGGAGCTCTACGAGCAGTACTTC
V gene: TRBV23-1
J gene: TRBJ2-7
D gene: .
clone size: many

CDR3 protein: CASTDRHRDIQYF
CDR3 DNA: TGTGCCAGCACCGACCGCCATCGGGACATTCAGTACTTC
V gene: TRBV6-6
J gene: TRBJ2-4
D gene: .
clone size: few

CDR3 protein: CASSLGDGPSGANVLTF
CDR3 DNA: TGTGCCAGCAGCTTAGGGGACGGACCCTCTGGGGCCAACGTCCTGACTTTC
V gene: TRBV7-9
J gene: TRBJ2-6
D gene: .
clone size: .

CDR3 protein: CASSDYWDRGNTGELFF
CDR3 DNA: TGTGCCAGCAGCGATTATTGGGACAGGGGGAACACCGGGGAGCTGTTTTTT
V gene: TRBV5-6
J gene: TRBJ2-2
D gene: TRBD1
clone size: .

CDR3 protein: CATTTGIQPQHF
CDR3 DNA: TGTGCCACTACTACAGGGATTCAGCCCCAGCATTTT
V gene: TRBV19
J gene: TRBJ1-5
D gene: .
clone size: .

CDR3 protein: CVSSQDRSAGADYGYTF
CDR3 DNA: TGTGTCAGCAGCCAAGATAGGTCGGCAGGGGCGGACTATGGCTACACCTTC
V gene: TRBV4-2
J gene: TRBJ1-2
D gene: .
clone size: .

CDR3 protein: CASSLLTLMNTEAFF
CDR3 DNA: TGTGCCAGCAGCCTCCTCACACTGATGAACACTGAAGCTTTCTTT
V gene: TRBV7-2
J gene: TRBJ1-1
D gene: .
clone size: .

CDR3 protein: CASSLAGTAQSQHF
CDR3 DNA: TGTGCCAGCAGTTTAGCCGGGACGGCTCAGTCCCAGCATTTT
V gene: TRBV28
J gene: TRBJ1-5
D gene: .
clone size: .

CDR3 protein: CASSYTGETEAFF
CDR3 DNA: TGTGCCAGCAGTTACACAGGGGAAACTGAAGCTTTCTTT
V gene: TRBV6-5
J gene: TRBJ1-1
D gene: TRBD1
clone size: few

CDR3 protein: CASSLPLAGLDNEQFF
CDR3 DNA: TGTGCCAGCAGCTTACCCCTAGCGGGGCTTGACAATGAGCAGTTCTTC
V gene: TRBV7-9
J gene: TRBJ2-1
D gene: TRBD2
clone size: .

CDR3 protein: CASSFVGQAVQGTQYF
CDR3 DNA: TGTGCCAGCAGTTTCGTCGGACAGGCAGTCCAAGGGACCCAGTACTTC
V gene: TRBV28
J gene: TRBJ2-5
D gene: TRBD1
clone size: .

CDR3 protein: CASSLGSLRDRANYGYTF
CDR3 DNA: TGTGCCAGCAGCTTAGGGTCCTTACGGGACAGGGCTAACTATGGCTACACCTTC
V gene: TRBV11-2
J gene: TRBJ1-2
D gene: TRBD1
clone size: .